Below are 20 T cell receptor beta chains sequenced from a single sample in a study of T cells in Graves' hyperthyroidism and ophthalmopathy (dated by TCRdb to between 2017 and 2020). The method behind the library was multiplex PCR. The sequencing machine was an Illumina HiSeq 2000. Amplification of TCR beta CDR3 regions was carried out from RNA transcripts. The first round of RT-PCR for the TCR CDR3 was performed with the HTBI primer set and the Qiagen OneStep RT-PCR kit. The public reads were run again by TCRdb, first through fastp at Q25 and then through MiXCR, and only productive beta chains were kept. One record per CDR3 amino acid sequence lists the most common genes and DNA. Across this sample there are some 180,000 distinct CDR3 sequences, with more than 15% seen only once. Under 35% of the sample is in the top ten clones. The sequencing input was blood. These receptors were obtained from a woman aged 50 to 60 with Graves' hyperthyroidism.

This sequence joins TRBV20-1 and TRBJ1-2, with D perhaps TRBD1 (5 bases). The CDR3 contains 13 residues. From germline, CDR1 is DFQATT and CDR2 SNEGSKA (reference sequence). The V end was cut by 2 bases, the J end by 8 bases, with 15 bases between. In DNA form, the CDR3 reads TGCAGTGCTAGAAATCTGGGGGGGTCGGGCTACACCTTC. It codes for CSARNLGGSGYTF.

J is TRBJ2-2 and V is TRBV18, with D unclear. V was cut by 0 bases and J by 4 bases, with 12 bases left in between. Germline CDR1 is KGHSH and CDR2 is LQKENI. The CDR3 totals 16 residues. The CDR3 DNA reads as TGTGCCAGCTCACCACCGGTAGGGCGGACCACCGGGGAGCTGTTTTTT. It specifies CASSPPVGRTTGELFF.

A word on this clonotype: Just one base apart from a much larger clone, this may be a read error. The CDR3 loop reads CAGTPAAGGHEHF. CDR3 sequence (DNA): TGTGCCGGCACCCCCGCTGCGGGGGGGCACGAGCATTTT. The chain employs TRBV6-1 and TRBJ1-5; TRBD1 might be the D (6 bases). V was clipped by 11 bases and J by 14 bases, with 25 bases between them. The CDR3 extends over 13 amino acids. Germline lookup yields CDR1 MNHNS and CDR2 SASEGT.

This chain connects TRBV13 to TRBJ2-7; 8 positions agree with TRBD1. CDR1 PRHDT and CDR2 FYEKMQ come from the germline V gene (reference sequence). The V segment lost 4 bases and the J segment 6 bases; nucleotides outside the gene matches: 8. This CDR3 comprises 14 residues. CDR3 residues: CASSYRTGRAEQYF. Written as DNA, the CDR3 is TGTGCCAGCAGCTACCGGACAGGGCGGGCCGAGCAGTACTTC.

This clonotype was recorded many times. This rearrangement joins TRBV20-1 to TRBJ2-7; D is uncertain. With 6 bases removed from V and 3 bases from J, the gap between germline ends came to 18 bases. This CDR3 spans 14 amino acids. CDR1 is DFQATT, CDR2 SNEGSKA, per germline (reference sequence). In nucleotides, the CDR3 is TGCAGTGCCTACCGTGGGCCGCCCTACTACGAGCAGTACTTC. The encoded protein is CSAYRGPPYYEQYF.

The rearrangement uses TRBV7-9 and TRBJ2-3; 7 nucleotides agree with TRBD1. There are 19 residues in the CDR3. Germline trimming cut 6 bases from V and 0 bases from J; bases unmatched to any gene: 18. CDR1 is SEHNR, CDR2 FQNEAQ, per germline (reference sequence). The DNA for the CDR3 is TGTGCCAGCAGGCTGGGTGGCTTCGCAGGGGGATATAGCACAGATACGCAGTATTTT. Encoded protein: CASRLGGFAGGYSTDTQYF.

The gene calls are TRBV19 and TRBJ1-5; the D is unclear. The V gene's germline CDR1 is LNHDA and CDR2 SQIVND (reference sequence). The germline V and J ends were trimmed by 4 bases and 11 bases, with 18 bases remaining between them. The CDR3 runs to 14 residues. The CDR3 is CASSTRISPLSQHF. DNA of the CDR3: TGTGCCAGTAGTACTAGAATCAGTCCTTTATCCCAGCATTTT.

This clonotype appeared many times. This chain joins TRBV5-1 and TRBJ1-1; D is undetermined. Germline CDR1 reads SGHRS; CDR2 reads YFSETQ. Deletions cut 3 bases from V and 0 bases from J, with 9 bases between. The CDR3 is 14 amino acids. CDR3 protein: CASSSFPLNTEAFF. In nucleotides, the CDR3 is TGCGCCAGCAGCTCCTTCCCTTTGAACACTGAAGCTTTCTTT. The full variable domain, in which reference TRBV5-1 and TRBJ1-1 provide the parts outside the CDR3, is KAGVTQTPRYLIKTRGQQVTLSCSPISGHRSVSWYQQTPGQGLQFLFEYFSETQRNKGNFPGRFSGRQFSNSRSEMNVSTLELGDSALYLCASSSFPLNTEAFFGQGTRLTVV.

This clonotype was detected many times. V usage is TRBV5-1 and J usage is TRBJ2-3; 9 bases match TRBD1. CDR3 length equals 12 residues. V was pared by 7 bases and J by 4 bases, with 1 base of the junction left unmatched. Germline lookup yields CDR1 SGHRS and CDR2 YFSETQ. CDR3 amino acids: CASRQGADTQYF. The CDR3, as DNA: TGCGCCAGCCGACAGGGGGCAGATACGCAGTATTTT.

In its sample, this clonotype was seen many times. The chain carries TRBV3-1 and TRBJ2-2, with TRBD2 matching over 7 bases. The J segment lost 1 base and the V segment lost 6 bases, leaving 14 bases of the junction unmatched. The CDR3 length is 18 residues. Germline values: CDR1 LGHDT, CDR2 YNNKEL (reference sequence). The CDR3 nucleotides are TGTGCCAGCAGACTCTCCCTCAAGCGGGGCCGGAACACCGGGGAGCTGTTTTTT. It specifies CASRLSLKRGRNTGELFF. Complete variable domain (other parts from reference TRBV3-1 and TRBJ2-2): DTAVSQTPKYLVTQMGNDKSIKCEQNLGHDTMYWYKQDSKKFLKIMFSYNNKELIINETVPNRFSPKSPDKAHLNLHINSLELGDSAVYFCASRLSLKRGRNTGELFFGEGSRLTVL.

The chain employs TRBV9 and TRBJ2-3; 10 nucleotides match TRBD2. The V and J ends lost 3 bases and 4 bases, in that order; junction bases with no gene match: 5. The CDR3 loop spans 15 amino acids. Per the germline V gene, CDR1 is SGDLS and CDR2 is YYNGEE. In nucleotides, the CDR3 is TGTGCCAGCAGCGAGAGCGGGGGGGCATCAGATACGCAGTATTTT. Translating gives CASSESGGASDTQYF.

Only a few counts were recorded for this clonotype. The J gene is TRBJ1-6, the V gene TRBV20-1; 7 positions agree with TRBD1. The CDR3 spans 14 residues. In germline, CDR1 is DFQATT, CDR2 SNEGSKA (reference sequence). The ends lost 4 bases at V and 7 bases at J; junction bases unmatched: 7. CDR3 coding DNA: TGCAGTGCTACAGTACAGGGGTTGAATTCACCCCTCCACTTT. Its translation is CSATVQGLNSPLHF.

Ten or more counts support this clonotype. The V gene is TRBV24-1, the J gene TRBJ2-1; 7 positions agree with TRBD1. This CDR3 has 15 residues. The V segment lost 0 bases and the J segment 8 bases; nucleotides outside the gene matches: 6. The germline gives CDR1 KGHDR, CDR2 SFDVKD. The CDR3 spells CATSDLVTQGDEQFF. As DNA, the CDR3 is TGTGCCACCAGTGATTTGGTAACCCAGGGGGATGAGCAGTTCTTC.

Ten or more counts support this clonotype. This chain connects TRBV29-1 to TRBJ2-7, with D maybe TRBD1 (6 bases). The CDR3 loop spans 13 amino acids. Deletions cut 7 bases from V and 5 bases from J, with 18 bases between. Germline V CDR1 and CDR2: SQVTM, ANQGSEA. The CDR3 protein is CSAEVQGVNEQYF. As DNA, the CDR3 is TGCAGCGCCGAAGTACAGGGAGTCAACGAGCAGTACTTC.

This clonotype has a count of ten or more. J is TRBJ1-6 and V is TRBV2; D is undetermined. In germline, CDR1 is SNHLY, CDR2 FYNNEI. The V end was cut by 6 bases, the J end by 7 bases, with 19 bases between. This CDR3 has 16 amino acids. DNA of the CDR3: TGTGCCAGCAGGGCAAGGCTCTTTGTCTCAAATTCACCCCTCCACTTT. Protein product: CASRARLFVSNSPLHF.

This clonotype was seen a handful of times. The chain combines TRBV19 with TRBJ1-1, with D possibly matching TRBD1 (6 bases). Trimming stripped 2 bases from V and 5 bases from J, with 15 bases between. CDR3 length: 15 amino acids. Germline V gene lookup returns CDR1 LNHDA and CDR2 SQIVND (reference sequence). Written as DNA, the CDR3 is TGTGCCAGTAGTATATTAAAGGGGGGGAAGACTGAAGCTTTCTTT. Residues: CASSILKGGKTEAFF.

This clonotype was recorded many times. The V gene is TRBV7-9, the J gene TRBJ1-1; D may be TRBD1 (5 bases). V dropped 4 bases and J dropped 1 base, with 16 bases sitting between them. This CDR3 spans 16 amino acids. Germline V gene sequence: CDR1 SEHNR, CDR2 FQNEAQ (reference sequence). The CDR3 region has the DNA TGTGCCAGCAGCTCAAATCCGGGACTCCGGAACACTGAAGCTTTCTTT. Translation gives CASSSNPGLRNTEAFF.

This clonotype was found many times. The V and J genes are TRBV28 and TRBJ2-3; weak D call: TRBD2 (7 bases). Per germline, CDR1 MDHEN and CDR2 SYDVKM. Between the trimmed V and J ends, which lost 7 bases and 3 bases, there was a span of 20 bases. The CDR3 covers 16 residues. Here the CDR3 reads CASTEGRGGWTDTQYF. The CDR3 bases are TGTGCCAGCACCGAAGGGAGGGGGGGGTGGACAGATACGCAGTATTTT.

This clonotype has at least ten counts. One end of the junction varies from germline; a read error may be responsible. CDR3 amino acids: CASSFRGASHEQYF. The CDR3 DNA reads as TGTGCCAGCAGTTTTAGGGGCGCCTCCCACGAGCAGTACTTC. The chain combines TRBV28 with TRBJ2-7, with TRBD1 as a possible D gene (5 bases). The CDR3 sequence is 14 residues long. The germline V gene has CDR1 MDHEN and CDR2 SYDVKM.

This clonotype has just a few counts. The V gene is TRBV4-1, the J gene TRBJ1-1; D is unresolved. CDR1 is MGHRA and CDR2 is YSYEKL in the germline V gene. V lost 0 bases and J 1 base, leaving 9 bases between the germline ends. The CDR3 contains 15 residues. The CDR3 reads CASSQDHLGNTEAFF. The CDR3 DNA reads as TGCGCCAGCAGCCAAGACCATCTAGGGAACACTGAAGCTTTCTTT.